The 28 T cell receptor beta chains in this list originate from one sample, sequenced in a study of OX40 agonist ivuxolimab in advanced cancers. Some clones are missing from TCRdb's copy, which holds only in-frame ones; the method was immunoSEQ multiplex PCR. Of tens of thousands of clones listed, more than 70% are singletons. The sample here was CD4+ or CD8+ T cells sorted from blood, taken in a trial of the OX40 agonist ivuxolimab. Receptor source: an adult with an advanced solid tumor such as melanoma, head and neck, liver or kidney cancer.

This rearrangement joins TRBV4-1 to TRBJ1-5; D is undetermined. Trimming removed 11 bases from V and 5 bases from J, with 10 bases in between. Germline values: CDR1 MGHRA, CDR2 YSYEKL. This CDR3 has 11 residues. CDR3 sequence: CAAGEYQPQHF. In nucleotides, the CDR3 is TGCGCCGCAGGAGAATATCAGCCCCAGCATTTT.

Points on this clone: The DNA is omitted, as the CDR3 cannot be located on it reliably, and the CDR3 follows TCRdb's listing. V usage is TRBV21-1 and J usage is TRBJ2-7; the listed D gene, TRBD2, was not tested against the DNA. TRBV21-1 is an annotated pseudogene. The CDR3 is 17 amino acids in total, end residues counted. The CDR3 protein is CASSKVAPGTSGHEQYF.

J is TRBJ1-2 and V is TRBV18, with TRBD1 matching 7 bases. The V gene's germline CDR1 is KGHSH and CDR2 LQKENI. After removal of 3 bases from V and 10 bases from J, the junction contained 14 bases not matched to a gene. This CDR3 is built from 15 residues. CDR3 sequence: CASSPLGAGGLDYTF. The CDR3 DNA is TGTGCCAGCTCACCCCTCGGGGCAGGGGGATTGGACTACACCTTC.

V gene TRBV9 combines with J gene TRBJ1-4, with a weak D call TRBD1 (6 bases). Germline V lookup: CDR1 SGDLS, CDR2 YYNGEE. The CDR3 sequence is 16 residues long. V dropped 3 bases and J dropped 6 bases, with 18 bases sitting between them. The CDR3 coding sequence is TGTGCCAGCAGCGCCCTAGAGGGGGGCGGAGATGAAAAACTGTTTTTT. Translating it yields CASSALEGGGDEKLFF.

The CDR3 loop is CACRGQDTGELFF. The CDR3 region has the DNA TGTGCCTGCCGGGGACAGGACACCGGGGAGCTGTTTTTT. The V gene is TRBV2, the J gene TRBJ2-2; 8 nucleotides agree with TRBD1. Germline values: CDR1 SNHLY, CDR2 FYNNEI. J gave up 3 bases and V 11 bases, and 5 bases lay outside the gene matches. There are 13 residues in the CDR3.

The V call is TRBV28, the J call TRBJ1-1; D possibly corresponds to TRBD1 (5 bases). Trimming took off 6 bases at V and 0 bases at J, with 11 bases between the two ends. This CDR3 is 14 amino acids long. Germline assignment: CDR1 MDHEN and CDR2 SYDVKM. The CDR3 loop is CASSRGTVNTEAFF. In DNA, the CDR3 is TGTGCCAGCAGCCGCGGGACTGTGAACACTGAAGCTTTCTTT. The full variable domain, completed using reference TRBV28 and TRBJ1-1, is DVKVTQSSRYLVKRTGEKVFLECVQDMDHENMFWYRQDPGLGLRLIYFSYDVKMKEKGDIPEGYSVSREKKERFSLILESASTNQTSMYLCASSRGTVNTEAFFGQGTRLTVV.

This chain joins TRBV19 and TRBJ1-2; possible D gene TRBD1, 5 bases. Germline V CDR1 and CDR2: LNHDA, SQIVND (reference sequence). Trimming took off 10 bases at V and 4 bases at J, with 16 bases between the two ends. The CDR3 runs to 13 residues. For the CDR3, the DNA is TGTGCCACTCGTCCGGGGGTGGGCTATGGCTACACCTTC. It yields the protein CATRPGVGYGYTF.

The chain combines TRBV21-1 with TRBJ1-4. TRBV21-1 is listed as a pseudogene. CDR3 size: 17 residues. The DNA of the CDR3 is TGTGCCAGCAGCGAAAAAGACCCTACCGGGGGTAATGAAAAACTGTTTTTT. Its translation is CASSEKDPTGGNEKLFF.

The genes are TRBV5-1 and TRBJ2-1, with TRBD2 identical over 9 bases. This CDR3 is built from 16 residues. Germline CDR1 SGHRS, CDR2 YFSETQ. V lost 4 bases, J lost 0 bases, and 5 bases stayed unmatched. Here the CDR3 reads CASSLSGGASYNEQFF. The CDR3 DNA follows: TGCGCCAGCAGCCTTAGCGGGGGAGCCTCCTACAATGAGCAGTTCTTC.

The J gene is TRBJ2-1, the V gene TRBV28; 10 nucleotides match TRBD2. The CDR3 length is 14 residues. Germline CDR1 MDHEN, CDR2 SYDVKM. J gave up 9 bases and V 6 bases, and 8 bases lay outside the gene matches. CDR3 sequence (DNA): TGTGCCAGCAGCCCCCAGTCTAGCGGGAGTGAGCAGTTCTTC. As protein: CASSPQSSGSEQFF.

V gene TRBV19 combines with J gene TRBJ2-1; 11 bases line up with TRBD2. This CDR3 comprises 17 residues. CDR1 and CDR2 from the germline V gene are LNHDA and SQIVND (reference sequence). The J segment lost 6 bases and the V segment lost 5 bases, leaving 12 bases of the junction unmatched. CDR3 sequence reads: CASSRGLSGRASNEQFF. The CDR3 bases are TGTGCCAGTAGTCGCGGGCTTAGCGGGAGGGCCTCCAATGAGCAGTTCTTC.

This clone was picked up one time. The chain is built from TRBV5-1 and TRBJ2-2; D gene ambiguous. The V and J ends lost 4 bases and 1 base respectively, with 5 bases between them. The CDR3 spans 13 residues. The germline CDR1 and CDR2 sequences are SGHRS and YFSETQ. This CDR3 is CASSLKNTGELFF. CDR3 DNA sequence: TGCGCCAGCAGCCTCAAGAACACCGGGGAGCTGTTTTTT.

J is TRBJ1-2 and V is TRBV19, with D hard to call. V lost 6 bases to trimming and J lost 5 bases, with 7 bases between them. CDR1 is LNHDA and CDR2 is SQIVND in the germline V gene (reference sequence). This CDR3 comprises 11 residues. The CDR3 region is CASSPGYGYTF. As DNA, the CDR3 is TGTGCCAGTAGCCCTGGGTATGGCTACACCTTC. Using reference TRBV19 and TRBJ1-2 for the parts outside the CDR3, the full variable domain is DGGITQSPKYLFRKEGQNVTLSCEQNLNHDAMYWYRQDPGQGLRLIYYSQIVNDFQKGDIAEGYSVSREKKESFPLTVTSAQKNPTAFYLCASSPGYGYTFGSGTRLTVV.

This chain joins TRBV10-2 and TRBJ2-2, with D unresolved. The V gene lost 6 bases and the J gene lost 3 bases, with 20 bases spanning the gap. This CDR3 is built from 17 residues. Germline V gene data show CDR1 as WSHSY and CDR2 as SAAADI. The CDR3 nucleotides are TGCGCCAGCAGCGACCCCCGAAGGATGGCTGACACCGGGGAGCTGTTTTTT. Translated: CASSDPRRMADTGELFF.

The chain has TRBV27 and TRBJ1-1; no clear D gene. CDR1 and CDR2 (germline): MNHEY, SMNVEV (reference sequence). V lost 0 bases and J 0 bases, leaving 8 bases between the germline ends. The CDR3 has 15 residues. CDR3 coding DNA: TGTGCCAGCAGTTTATCCTTCACCCTGAACACTGAAGCTTTCTTT. Protein sequence: CASSLSFTLNTEAFF.

This chain uses TRBV6-6 with TRBJ1-1; D gene unclear. The V and J ends lost 2 bases and 7 bases respectively, with 11 bases between them. CDR1 is MNHNY and CDR2 is SVGAGI in the germline V gene (reference sequence). There are 13 residues in the CDR3. In DNA form, the CDR3 reads TGTGCCAGCAGTTACCTGAAGGGTTATGAAGCTTTCTTT. This gives the protein CASSYLKGYEAFF.

V usage is TRBV5-1 and J usage is TRBJ1-5; 7 positions match TRBD1. V lost 4 bases and J lost 2; bases outside the gene matches: 6. The germline V gene encodes CDR1 SGHRS and CDR2 YFSETQ. The CDR3 extends over 15 amino acids. CDR3 sequence reads: CASSIGGSGNQPQHF. CDR3 sequence (DNA): TGCGCCAGCAGCATAGGGGGCTCAGGCAATCAGCCCCAGCATTTT.

This rearrangement joins TRBV18 to TRBJ1-4; D is perhaps TRBD1 (5 bases). V dropped 3 bases and J dropped 6 bases, with 14 bases sitting between them. Germline-derived CDR1 and CDR2 are KGHSH and LQKENI. This CDR3 region has 15 residues. CDR3 sequence (DNA): TGTGCCAGCTCACCTTACGCAGGGCAGGATGAAAAACTGTTTTTT. This sequence encodes CASSPYAGQDEKLFF.

V gene TRBV14 combines with J gene TRBJ1-2; no clear D. This CDR3 contains 13 residues. Germline V gene sequence: CDR1 SGHDN, CDR2 FVKESK. V was shortened by 4 bases and J by 8 bases, with 14 bases between the two germline ends. The CDR3 DNA follows: TGTGCCAGCAGCCTCCTGGGAGCGATCGGCTACACCTTC. Translating gives CASSLLGAIGYTF. Combining the CDR3 with reference TRBV14 and TRBJ1-2 gives the whole variable domain EAGVTQFPSHSVIEKGQTVTLRCDPISGHDNLYWYRRVMGKEIKFLLHFVKESKQDESGMPNNRFLAERTGGTYSTLKVQPAELEDSGVYFCASSLLGAIGYTFGSGTRLTVV.

CDR3 amino acids: CASSSARDRGPYEQYF. The CDR3 DNA reads as TGCGCCAGCAGCTCGGCCCGGGACAGGGGGCCGTACGAGCAGTACTTC. The chain couples TRBV5-1 to TRBJ2-7; TRBD1 matches at 12 bases. There are 16 residues in the CDR3. The junction had 8 bases not matched to a gene; V was cut back by 3 bases and J by 4 bases. Germline loops: CDR1 SGHRS, CDR2 YFSETQ.

The chain links TRBV28 to TRBJ2-7; 10 bases match TRBD1. This CDR3 has 15 residues. J was trimmed by 2 bases and V by 6 bases; bases with no gene match: 7. Germline CDR1 MDHEN, CDR2 SYDVKM. CDR3 sequence reads: CASRRPGQGPYEQYF. The CDR3 bases are TGTGCCAGCAGGCGACCGGGACAGGGGCCCTACGAGCAGTACTTC.

This clone was seen just once. The rearrangement joins TRBV4-1 to TRBJ1-1, with no clear D. The CDR3 runs to 15 residues. The V end was cut by 2 bases, the J end by 0 bases, with 10 bases between. Germline V lookup: CDR1 MGHRA, CDR2 YSYEKL. CDR3 residues: CASSQREGLNTEAFF. CDR3 nucleotide sequence: TGCGCCAGCAGCCAACGTGAGGGCTTGAACACTGAAGCTTTCTTT.

The V call is TRBV19, the J call TRBJ1-1, with no clear D. CDR3 length equals 11 residues. Trimming cost V 11 bases and J 4 bases, with 11 bases left between them. The germline V gene has CDR1 LNHDA and CDR2 SQIVND (reference sequence). The CDR3 here is CAASRFTEAFF. The CDR3, as DNA: TGTGCCGCCAGCAGGTTCACTGAAGCTTTCTTT.

The V and J genes are TRBV19 and TRBJ1-5, with TRBD1 matching over 10 bases. V shed 6 bases, J shed 7 bases, and the junction held 12 bases outside the gene matches. In germline, CDR1 is LNHDA, CDR2 SQIVND (reference sequence). The CDR3 loop spans 16 amino acids. The CDR3 coding sequence is TGTGCCAGTAGACTTGGGTGGGACAGGGGAGGACAGCCCCAGCATTTT. It encodes CASRLGWDRGGQPQHF.

This chain connects TRBV19 to TRBJ1-2; the match to TRBD1 covers 7 bases. The ends lost 6 bases at V and 8 bases at J; junction bases unmatched: 12. The germline CDR1 and CDR2 sequences are LNHDA and SQIVND (reference sequence). The CDR3 covers 14 residues. CDR3 region: CASSPTGVPQGYTF. Written as DNA, the CDR3 is TGTGCCAGTAGCCCCACAGGGGTGCCTCAGGGCTACACCTTC.

Points on this clone: It is unclear where the CDR3 begins or ends on the DNA, so no DNA is shown, and the CDR3 is as TCRdb lists it. Other DNA sequences of this sample code for an identical CDR3. V is TRBV5-1 and J is TRBJ2-3. CDR1 is SGHRS and CDR2 is YFSETQ in the germline V gene. Ends included, the CDR3 has 16 residues. CDR3 sequence reads: CASSLVGVGSTDTQYF.

The rearrangement joins TRBV5-1 to TRBJ1-4; D is unclear. The CDR3 length is 18 residues. Trimming left V 0 bases short and J 2 bases short, with 17 bases between. Per germline, CDR1 SGHRS and CDR2 YFSETQ. CDR3 region: CASSLANGISGTNEKLFF. The CDR3 nucleotides read TGCGCCAGCAGCTTGGCCAATGGGATATCGGGGACTAATGAAAAACTGTTTTTT. Full variable domain (rest looked up from reference TRBV5-1 and TRBJ1-4): KAGVTQTPRYLIKTRGQQVTLSCSPISGHRSVSWYQQTPGQGLQFLFEYFSETQRNKGNFPGRFSGRQFSNSRSEMNVSTLELGDSALYLCASSLANGISGTNEKLFFGSGTQLSVL.

This clone has just a few counts. The rearrangement uses TRBV9 and TRBJ1-5; 10 bases are a match to TRBD1. This CDR3 is 16 amino acids long. Germline-derived CDR1 and CDR2 are SGDLS and YYNGEE. J was trimmed by 2 bases and V by 3 bases; bases with no gene match: 5. This CDR3 reads CASSEGQGKGNQPQHF. The CDR3 DNA follows: TGTGCCAGCAGCGAGGGACAGGGGAAGGGCAATCAGCCCCAGCATTTT.